Given below is one T cell receptor beta chain in context. Its antigen is unidentified. Trimming cost V 2 bases and J 2 bases, with 12 bases left between them. Germline V gene lookup returns CDR1 SGHVS and CDR2 FQNEAQ. CDR3 size: 15 residues. MiXCR was run by TCRdb on the RT-PCR reads, yielding one entry per CDR3 protein. Counted here are 450,000 to 700,000 distinct CDR3 sequences, roughly 15% occurring once; the ten biggest clones make up more than 9.5%. This specimen belongs to a study of response to subunit inactivated influenza vaccine. General study results and limits: Few additional T cells are recruited per seasonal influenza vaccination, authors suggested.

This specimen was PBMCs from blood, taken 11 to 12 days after vaccination. This chain uses TRBV7-8 with TRBJ1-2; D perhaps matches TRBD1 (5 bases). The TCR sequence derives from a man over 45 who received an inactivated influenza vaccine. The CDR3 reads CASSLSRDYNYGYTF. In DNA form, the CDR3 reads TGTGCCAGCAGCTTATCCAGGGACTACAACTATGGCTACACCTTC. The full variable domain, with the rest looked up from reference TRBV7-8 and TRBJ1-2, is GAGVSQSPRYKVAKRGQDVALRCDPISGHVSLFWYQQALGQGPEFLTYFQNEAQLDKSGLPSDRFFAERPEGSVSTLKIQRTQQEDSAVYLCASSLSRDYNYGYTFGSGTRLTVV.